These 28 T cell receptor beta chains were all obtained from the same sample, sequenced in a study of vaccination effects on CD4 cells after COVID-19. Sequencing was preceded by expansion of antigen-specific CD4+ T cells with viral peptide pools in the ViraFEST assay. Culture proceeded for 10 days, and CD4+ T cells were then isolated. According to the study, vaccine recipients showed no prior SARS-CoV-2 infection and negative nucleocapsid antibodies. Their cognate antigens are unknown. Sequencing used immunoSEQ multiplex PCR; TCRdb keeps in-frame clones, though not all of them. The repertoire holds roughly 53,000 clones, with 79% as singletons. The specimen comprised CD4+ T cells from PBMCs cultured with HCoV-OC43 spike peptides, sampled before COVID-19 vaccination. The subset: HCoV-OC43 spike overlapping peptide pool stimulation. The receptor source for this set is a human donor who received a COVID-19 vaccine.

This sequence joins TRBV28 and TRBJ2-7, with 7 bases matching TRBD1. Germline CDR1 and CDR2: MDHEN and SYDVKM. This CDR3 has 13 residues. With 6 bases clipped from V and 5 bases from J, the junction kept 7 bases outside the gene matches. CDR3 sequence: CASSIQGLNEQYV. For the CDR3, the DNA is TGTGCCAGCAGCATACAGGGGCTTAACGAGCAGTACGTC.

The sample holds a few counts of this clone. The chain uses TRBV19 and TRBJ1-2; D is undetermined. This CDR3 region has 15 residues. CDR1 is LNHDA, CDR2 SQIVND, per germline (reference sequence). V was trimmed by 3 bases and J by 8 bases, leaving 19 bases between them. CDR3 protein: CASSINSQGPNGYTF. As DNA, the CDR3 is TGTGCCAGTAGTATCAACTCCCAAGGTCCTAACGGCTACACCTTC.

The rearrangement uses TRBV24-1 and TRBJ2-2, with TRBD1 identical over 9 bases. V lost 4 bases to trimming and J lost 3 bases; unmatched junction nucleotides: 2. The CDR3 sequence is 15 residues long. Germline V gives CDR1 KGHDR, CDR2 SFDVKD. Here the CDR3 reads CATSEGTGYTGELFF. CDR3 DNA: TGTGCCACCAGTGAAGGGACAGGGTACACCGGGGAGCTGTTTTTT.

J is TRBJ2-6 and V is TRBV5-1, with 8 bases fitting TRBD1. The V and J ends lost 2 bases and 3 bases, in that order; junction bases with no gene match: 4. The CDR3 length is 16 residues. The germline V gene encodes CDR1 SGHRS and CDR2 YFSETQ. The chain's CDR3 is CASSFQGADGANVLTF. The CDR3 DNA reads as TGCGCCAGCAGCTTTCAGGGGGCGGATGGGGCCAACGTCCTGACTTTC. Combining the CDR3 with reference TRBV5-1 and TRBJ2-6 gives the whole variable domain KAGVTQTPRYLIKTRGQQVTLSCSPISGHRSVSWYQQTPGQGLQFLFEYFSETQRNKGNFPGRFSGRQFSNSRSEMNVSTLELGDSALYLCASSFQGADGANVLTFGAGSRLTVL.

The chain joins TRBV11-2 to TRBJ1-3; D not certain. V was clipped by 1 base and J by 0 bases, with 7 bases between them. This CDR3 has 15 amino acids. From germline, CDR1 is SGHAT and CDR2 FQNNGV. Here the CDR3 reads CASSLGVGSGNTIYF. DNA for the CDR3: TGTGCCAGCAGCTTAGGGGTAGGCTCTGGAAACACCATATATTTT.

CDR3 in amino acids: CASSPRAYGTGTDGYTF. Here the CDR3 DNA reads TGTGCCAGCTCACCACGGGCATACGGGACGGGGACGGATGGCTACACCTTC. This chain uses TRBV18 with TRBJ1-2; D is perhaps TRBD1 (5 bases). The ends were cut back, 1 base at V and 6 bases at J, with 21 bases in the middle. This CDR3 is built from 17 residues. The germline V gene encodes CDR1 KGHSH and CDR2 LQKENI.

The chain links TRBV9 to TRBJ1-2; D might be TRBD1 (5 bases). V was clipped by 6 bases and J by 0 bases, with 12 bases between them. Germline CDR1 SGDLS, CDR2 YYNGEE. The CDR3 runs 14 residues. The DNA of the CDR3 is TGTGCCAGCACCCGGACATACACTAACTATGGCTACACCTTC. The encoded protein is CASTRTYTNYGYTF.

J is TRBJ1-5 and V is TRBV28; D not resolved. CDR1 is MDHEN, CDR2 SYDVKM, per germline. The CDR3 spans 16 residues. Trimming stripped 2 bases from V and 0 bases from J, with 11 bases between. The CDR3 sequence is CASSLSRGNSNQPQHF. As DNA, the CDR3 is TGTGCCAGCAGTTTAAGTAGAGGGAATAGCAATCAGCCCCAGCATTTT.

The genes are TRBV7-3 and TRBJ1-1; D gene ambiguous. Deletions cut 4 bases from V and 3 bases from J, with 9 bases between. Germline assignment: CDR1 SGHTA and CDR2 FQGTGA. This CDR3 has 13 amino acids. CDR3 sequence (DNA): TGTGCCAGCAGCTCCCGTGGGGACACTGAAGCTTTCTTT. It translates to CASSSRGDTEAFF. Full variable domain (rest looked up from reference TRBV7-3 and TRBJ1-1): GAGVSQTPSNKVTEKGKYVELRCDPISGHTALYWYRQSLGQGPEFLIYFQGTGAADDSGLPNDRFFAVRPEGSVSTLKIQRTERGDSAVYLCASSSRGDTEAFFGQGTRLTVV.

The rearrangement links TRBV30 to TRBJ2-2; D might be TRBD1 (6 bases). Germline V gene lookup returns CDR1 GTSNPN and CDR2 SVGIG (reference sequence). The CDR3 loop spans 14 amino acids. The germline V and J ends were trimmed by 0 bases and 5 bases, with 10 bases remaining between them. The CDR3 reads CAWSVGGSTGELFF. In DNA form, the CDR3 reads TGTGCCTGGAGTGTAGGGGGATCGACCGGGGAGCTGTTTTTT. Full variable domain (missing parts from reference TRBV30 and TRBJ2-2): SQTIHQWPATLVQPVGSPLSLECTVEGTSNPNLYWYRQAAGRGLQLLFYSVGIGQISSEVPQNLSASRPQDRQFILSSKKLLLSDSGFYLCAWSVGGSTGELFFGEGSRLTVL.

This clone was detected only once. The gene calls are TRBV5-5 and TRBJ2-5, with a tentative D call TRBD1 (5 bases). This CDR3 comprises 15 residues. CDR1 and CDR2 from the germline V gene are SGHKS and YYEKEE (reference sequence). Trimming left V 0 bases short and J 4 bases short, with 13 bases between. In DNA form, the CDR3 reads TGTGCCAGCAGCTTGGACGCAGGGCGGATAGAGACCCAGTACTTC. This gives the protein CASSLDAGRIETQYF.

This chain links TRBV7-3 with TRBJ2-3; 9 bases are shared with TRBD2. J was trimmed by 1 base and V by 1 base; bases with no gene match: 6. The germline V gene encodes CDR1 SGHTA and CDR2 FQGTGA. This CDR3 has 17 amino acids. Here the CDR3 reads CASSLSPPSGGTDTQYF. The CDR3 nucleotides are TGTGCCAGCAGCTTAAGTCCCCCTAGCGGGGGCACAGATACGCAGTATTTT.

Worth noting for this clone: Other DNA sequences in the same sample also yield this CDR3. The J gene is TRBJ1-2, the V gene TRBV2; 9 bases align to TRBD1. The CDR3 totals 17 residues. V lost 8 bases and J lost 3; bases outside the gene matches: 16. Germline V gene lookup returns CDR1 SNHLY and CDR2 FYNNEI. The CDR3 loop reads CASQPGQGILDDYGYTF. The CDR3 region has the DNA TGTGCCAGCCAACCGGGACAGGGTATATTAGACGACTATGGCTACACCTTC.

The chain employs TRBV9 and TRBJ2-1, with 8 bases aligning to TRBD1. The CDR3 has 16 amino acids. The trim removed 4 bases at V and 3 bases at J, leaving 9 bases unmatched. From germline, CDR1 is SGDLS and CDR2 YYNGEE. The CDR3 sequence: CASSPDPGQVYNEQFF. DNA for the CDR3: TGTGCCAGCAGCCCTGATCCGGGACAGGTCTACAATGAGCAGTTCTTC. The complete variable domain, with remaining parts taken from reference TRBV9 and TRBJ2-1, reads DSGVTQTPKHLITATGQRVTLRCSPRSGDLSVYWYQQSLDQGLQFLIQYYNGEERAKGNILERFSAQQFPDLHSELNLSSLELGDSALYFCASSPDPGQVYNEQFFGPGTRLTVL.

The J gene is TRBJ2-7, the V gene TRBV7-2; 8 nucleotides match TRBD1. The germline V gene encodes CDR1 SGHTA and CDR2 FQGNSA. This CDR3 has 15 residues. V trimming: 4 bases; J trimming: 2 bases; junction bases outside the gene matches: 7. The CDR3 region is CASSSGTGIAYEQYV. The CDR3 coding sequence is TGTGCCAGCAGCTCTGGGACAGGTATCGCCTACGAGCAGTACGTC.

The chain employs TRBV18 and TRBJ1-3, with 7 bases fitting TRBD1. This CDR3 contains 15 residues. Germline assignment: CDR1 KGHSH and CDR2 LQKENI. The V segment lost 6 bases and the J segment 0 bases; nucleotides outside the gene matches: 5. CDR3 sequence (DNA): TGTGCCAGCTCCCCCGACAGGGTCTCTGGAAACACCATATATTTT. It is translated as CASSPDRVSGNTIYF.

The CDR3 loop is CASSPNTNSPLHF. The CDR3 DNA is TGTGCCAGCAGCCCTAACACTAATTCACCCCTCCACTTT. This chain uses TRBV7-9 with TRBJ1-6; no reliable D call. The CDR3 runs to 13 residues. V lost 5 bases and J lost 6, with 8 bases in between. CDR1 and CDR2 from the germline V gene are SEHNR and FQNEAQ (reference sequence).

This chain connects TRBV5-1 to TRBJ2-1; the D is unclear. Trimming pared 1 base from V and 2 bases from J, leaving 7 bases between. The CDR3 loop spans 14 amino acids. Germline lookup yields CDR1 SGHRS and CDR2 YFSETQ. This CDR3 reads CASSLSQAYNEQFF. The CDR3 bases are TGCGCCAGCAGCTTGTCCCAAGCCTACAATGAGCAGTTCTTC.

The chain combines TRBV5-8 with TRBJ2-7; D remains ambiguous. CDR1 and CDR2 (germline): SGHTS, YDEGEE. Trimming removed 0 bases from V and 0 bases from J, with 7 bases in between. CDR3 length equals 14 residues. CDR3 sequence reads: CASSLDPTSYEQYV. For the CDR3, the DNA is TGTGCCAGCAGCTTGGACCCCACCTCCTACGAGCAGTACGTC.

The chain uses TRBV24-1 and TRBJ2-6; D is unresolved. Germline loops: CDR1 KGHDR, CDR2 SFDVKD. Trimming shortened V by 9 bases and J by 2 bases, and 10 bases separated the two germline ends. The CDR3 runs 14 residues. The chain's CDR3 is CATSTGPGANVLTF. CDR3 coding DNA: TGTGCCACCTCCACGGGTCCTGGGGCCAACGTCCTGACTTTC.

This sequence joins TRBV6-6 and TRBJ1-1; 10 bases align to TRBD1. Germline V CDR1 and CDR2: MNHNY, SVGAGI (reference sequence). The CDR3 spans 16 residues. The ends lost 1 base at V and 3 bases at J; junction bases unmatched: 5. In DNA form, the CDR3 reads TGTGCCAGCAGTTACTGGACAGGGGGTGTTCACACTGAAGCTTTCTTT. Residues: CASSYWTGGVHTEAFF.

V usage is TRBV19 and J usage is TRBJ2-2; either TRBD1 or TRBD2 may supply D (6 bases each). The CDR3 consists of 14 residues. Trimming removed 7 bases from V and 6 bases from J, with 15 bases in between. CDR1 and CDR2 from the germline V gene are LNHDA and SQIVND (reference sequence). Here the CDR3 DNA reads TGTGCCAGTACCCCTTCGAGGGGGGCCGGGGAGCTGTTTTTT. Translation: CASTPSRGAGELFF.

This clone was seen more than once but under ten times. This sequence joins TRBV12-3 or TRBV12-4 and TRBJ1-2; D perhaps matches TRBD1 (5 bases). CDR3 length: 12 amino acids. V was cut by 10 bases and J by 7 bases, with 16 bases left in between. CDR3 nucleotides: TGTGCCAACGGGGGTAGGGCGCTTGGCTACACCTTC. This sequence encodes CANGGRALGYTF.

This clone appeared a single time. This chain links TRBV5-1 with TRBJ2-6; no definite D call. The CDR3 runs to 15 residues. Deletions cut 1 base from V and 0 bases from J, with 5 bases between. In germline, CDR1 is SGHRS, CDR2 YFSETQ. The CDR3 loop is CASSLSTSGANVLTF. CDR3 DNA sequence: TGCGCCAGCAGCTTGTCCACCTCTGGGGCCAACGTCCTGACTTTC.

V usage is TRBV25-1 and J usage is TRBJ2-1, with 8 bases identical to TRBD1. Trimming took 3 bases from V and 3 from J; bases not matched to a gene: 10. The germline gives CDR1 MGHDK, CDR2 SYGVNS. This CDR3 is 17 amino acids long. The CDR3 sequence is CASSDPTTGAYYNEQFF. The DNA for the CDR3 is TGTGCCAGCAGTGATCCCACGACAGGGGCCTACTACAATGAGCAGTTCTTC.

This clone was seen a single time. The chain has TRBV18 and TRBJ1-1, with 10 bases lining up with TRBD1. Trimming at V came to 4 bases and at J to 6 bases, leaving 8 bases not matched to a gene. The CDR3 runs to 15 residues. CDR1 and CDR2 from the germline V gene are KGHSH and LQKENI. The CDR3 reads CASSRGQGGAAEAFF. Written as DNA, the CDR3 is TGTGCCAGCTCACGAGGACAGGGGGGAGCGGCTGAAGCTTTCTTT.

V gene TRBV30 combines with J gene TRBJ1-5; 10 nucleotides align to TRBD1. Germline V gene lookup returns CDR1 GTSNPN and CDR2 SVGIG (reference sequence). The ends lost 6 bases at V and 7 bases at J; junction bases unmatched: 6. The CDR3 has 13 residues. The CDR3 sequence: CACRGQGRQPQHF. CDR3 bases: TGTGCCTGTCGGGGACAGGGGCGGCAGCCCCAGCATTTT.

This clone was detected a few times. This chain uses TRBV27 with TRBJ1-1; TRBD1 agrees at 7 bases. With 3 bases clipped from V and 1 base from J, the junction kept 2 bases outside the gene matches. This CDR3 spans 14 amino acids. Germline V gene data show CDR1 as MNHEY and CDR2 as SMNVEV (reference sequence). CDR3 amino acids: CASSLRQGNTEAFF. CDR3 nucleotides: TGTGCCAGCAGTTTGCGACAGGGGAACACTGAAGCTTTCTTT.